This T cell receptor (beta chain) was sequenced during a study of blood T cell repertoires in COVID-19. Study context: Samples of COVID-19 (acute and convalescent) were obtained from the United States, Italy and Spain.

The method was immunoSEQ multiplex PCR; TCRdb's version includes in-frame clones alone and lacks a portion of them. The sample contains some 200,000 clones, about 86% of which appear only once. With 6 bases clipped from V and 1 base from J, the junction kept 4 bases outside the gene matches. Germline CDR1 and CDR2: MRHNA and SNTAGT. The CDR3 has 15 amino acids. Material for sequencing was peripheral blood. The receptor comes from a man aged 25 to 40 with active or convalescent COVID-19. The chain employs TRBV6-4 and TRBJ2-3; 10 bases agree with TRBD2. The CDR3 reads CASSRLAGRTDTQYF. CDR3 DNA sequence: TGTGCCAGCAGCCGACTAGCGGGTCGCACAGATACGCAGTATTTT.